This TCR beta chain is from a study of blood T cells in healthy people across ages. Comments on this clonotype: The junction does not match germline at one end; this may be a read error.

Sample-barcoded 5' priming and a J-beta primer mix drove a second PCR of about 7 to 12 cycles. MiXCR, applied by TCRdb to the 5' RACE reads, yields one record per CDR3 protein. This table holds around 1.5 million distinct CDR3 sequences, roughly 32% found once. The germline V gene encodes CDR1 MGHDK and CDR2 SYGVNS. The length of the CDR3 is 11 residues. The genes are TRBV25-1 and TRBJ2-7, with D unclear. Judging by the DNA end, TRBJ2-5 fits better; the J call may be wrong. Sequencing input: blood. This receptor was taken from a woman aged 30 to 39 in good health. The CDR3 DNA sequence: TGTGCCAACAGTCAGATGGAGACCCAGTACTTC. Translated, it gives CANSQMETQYF.